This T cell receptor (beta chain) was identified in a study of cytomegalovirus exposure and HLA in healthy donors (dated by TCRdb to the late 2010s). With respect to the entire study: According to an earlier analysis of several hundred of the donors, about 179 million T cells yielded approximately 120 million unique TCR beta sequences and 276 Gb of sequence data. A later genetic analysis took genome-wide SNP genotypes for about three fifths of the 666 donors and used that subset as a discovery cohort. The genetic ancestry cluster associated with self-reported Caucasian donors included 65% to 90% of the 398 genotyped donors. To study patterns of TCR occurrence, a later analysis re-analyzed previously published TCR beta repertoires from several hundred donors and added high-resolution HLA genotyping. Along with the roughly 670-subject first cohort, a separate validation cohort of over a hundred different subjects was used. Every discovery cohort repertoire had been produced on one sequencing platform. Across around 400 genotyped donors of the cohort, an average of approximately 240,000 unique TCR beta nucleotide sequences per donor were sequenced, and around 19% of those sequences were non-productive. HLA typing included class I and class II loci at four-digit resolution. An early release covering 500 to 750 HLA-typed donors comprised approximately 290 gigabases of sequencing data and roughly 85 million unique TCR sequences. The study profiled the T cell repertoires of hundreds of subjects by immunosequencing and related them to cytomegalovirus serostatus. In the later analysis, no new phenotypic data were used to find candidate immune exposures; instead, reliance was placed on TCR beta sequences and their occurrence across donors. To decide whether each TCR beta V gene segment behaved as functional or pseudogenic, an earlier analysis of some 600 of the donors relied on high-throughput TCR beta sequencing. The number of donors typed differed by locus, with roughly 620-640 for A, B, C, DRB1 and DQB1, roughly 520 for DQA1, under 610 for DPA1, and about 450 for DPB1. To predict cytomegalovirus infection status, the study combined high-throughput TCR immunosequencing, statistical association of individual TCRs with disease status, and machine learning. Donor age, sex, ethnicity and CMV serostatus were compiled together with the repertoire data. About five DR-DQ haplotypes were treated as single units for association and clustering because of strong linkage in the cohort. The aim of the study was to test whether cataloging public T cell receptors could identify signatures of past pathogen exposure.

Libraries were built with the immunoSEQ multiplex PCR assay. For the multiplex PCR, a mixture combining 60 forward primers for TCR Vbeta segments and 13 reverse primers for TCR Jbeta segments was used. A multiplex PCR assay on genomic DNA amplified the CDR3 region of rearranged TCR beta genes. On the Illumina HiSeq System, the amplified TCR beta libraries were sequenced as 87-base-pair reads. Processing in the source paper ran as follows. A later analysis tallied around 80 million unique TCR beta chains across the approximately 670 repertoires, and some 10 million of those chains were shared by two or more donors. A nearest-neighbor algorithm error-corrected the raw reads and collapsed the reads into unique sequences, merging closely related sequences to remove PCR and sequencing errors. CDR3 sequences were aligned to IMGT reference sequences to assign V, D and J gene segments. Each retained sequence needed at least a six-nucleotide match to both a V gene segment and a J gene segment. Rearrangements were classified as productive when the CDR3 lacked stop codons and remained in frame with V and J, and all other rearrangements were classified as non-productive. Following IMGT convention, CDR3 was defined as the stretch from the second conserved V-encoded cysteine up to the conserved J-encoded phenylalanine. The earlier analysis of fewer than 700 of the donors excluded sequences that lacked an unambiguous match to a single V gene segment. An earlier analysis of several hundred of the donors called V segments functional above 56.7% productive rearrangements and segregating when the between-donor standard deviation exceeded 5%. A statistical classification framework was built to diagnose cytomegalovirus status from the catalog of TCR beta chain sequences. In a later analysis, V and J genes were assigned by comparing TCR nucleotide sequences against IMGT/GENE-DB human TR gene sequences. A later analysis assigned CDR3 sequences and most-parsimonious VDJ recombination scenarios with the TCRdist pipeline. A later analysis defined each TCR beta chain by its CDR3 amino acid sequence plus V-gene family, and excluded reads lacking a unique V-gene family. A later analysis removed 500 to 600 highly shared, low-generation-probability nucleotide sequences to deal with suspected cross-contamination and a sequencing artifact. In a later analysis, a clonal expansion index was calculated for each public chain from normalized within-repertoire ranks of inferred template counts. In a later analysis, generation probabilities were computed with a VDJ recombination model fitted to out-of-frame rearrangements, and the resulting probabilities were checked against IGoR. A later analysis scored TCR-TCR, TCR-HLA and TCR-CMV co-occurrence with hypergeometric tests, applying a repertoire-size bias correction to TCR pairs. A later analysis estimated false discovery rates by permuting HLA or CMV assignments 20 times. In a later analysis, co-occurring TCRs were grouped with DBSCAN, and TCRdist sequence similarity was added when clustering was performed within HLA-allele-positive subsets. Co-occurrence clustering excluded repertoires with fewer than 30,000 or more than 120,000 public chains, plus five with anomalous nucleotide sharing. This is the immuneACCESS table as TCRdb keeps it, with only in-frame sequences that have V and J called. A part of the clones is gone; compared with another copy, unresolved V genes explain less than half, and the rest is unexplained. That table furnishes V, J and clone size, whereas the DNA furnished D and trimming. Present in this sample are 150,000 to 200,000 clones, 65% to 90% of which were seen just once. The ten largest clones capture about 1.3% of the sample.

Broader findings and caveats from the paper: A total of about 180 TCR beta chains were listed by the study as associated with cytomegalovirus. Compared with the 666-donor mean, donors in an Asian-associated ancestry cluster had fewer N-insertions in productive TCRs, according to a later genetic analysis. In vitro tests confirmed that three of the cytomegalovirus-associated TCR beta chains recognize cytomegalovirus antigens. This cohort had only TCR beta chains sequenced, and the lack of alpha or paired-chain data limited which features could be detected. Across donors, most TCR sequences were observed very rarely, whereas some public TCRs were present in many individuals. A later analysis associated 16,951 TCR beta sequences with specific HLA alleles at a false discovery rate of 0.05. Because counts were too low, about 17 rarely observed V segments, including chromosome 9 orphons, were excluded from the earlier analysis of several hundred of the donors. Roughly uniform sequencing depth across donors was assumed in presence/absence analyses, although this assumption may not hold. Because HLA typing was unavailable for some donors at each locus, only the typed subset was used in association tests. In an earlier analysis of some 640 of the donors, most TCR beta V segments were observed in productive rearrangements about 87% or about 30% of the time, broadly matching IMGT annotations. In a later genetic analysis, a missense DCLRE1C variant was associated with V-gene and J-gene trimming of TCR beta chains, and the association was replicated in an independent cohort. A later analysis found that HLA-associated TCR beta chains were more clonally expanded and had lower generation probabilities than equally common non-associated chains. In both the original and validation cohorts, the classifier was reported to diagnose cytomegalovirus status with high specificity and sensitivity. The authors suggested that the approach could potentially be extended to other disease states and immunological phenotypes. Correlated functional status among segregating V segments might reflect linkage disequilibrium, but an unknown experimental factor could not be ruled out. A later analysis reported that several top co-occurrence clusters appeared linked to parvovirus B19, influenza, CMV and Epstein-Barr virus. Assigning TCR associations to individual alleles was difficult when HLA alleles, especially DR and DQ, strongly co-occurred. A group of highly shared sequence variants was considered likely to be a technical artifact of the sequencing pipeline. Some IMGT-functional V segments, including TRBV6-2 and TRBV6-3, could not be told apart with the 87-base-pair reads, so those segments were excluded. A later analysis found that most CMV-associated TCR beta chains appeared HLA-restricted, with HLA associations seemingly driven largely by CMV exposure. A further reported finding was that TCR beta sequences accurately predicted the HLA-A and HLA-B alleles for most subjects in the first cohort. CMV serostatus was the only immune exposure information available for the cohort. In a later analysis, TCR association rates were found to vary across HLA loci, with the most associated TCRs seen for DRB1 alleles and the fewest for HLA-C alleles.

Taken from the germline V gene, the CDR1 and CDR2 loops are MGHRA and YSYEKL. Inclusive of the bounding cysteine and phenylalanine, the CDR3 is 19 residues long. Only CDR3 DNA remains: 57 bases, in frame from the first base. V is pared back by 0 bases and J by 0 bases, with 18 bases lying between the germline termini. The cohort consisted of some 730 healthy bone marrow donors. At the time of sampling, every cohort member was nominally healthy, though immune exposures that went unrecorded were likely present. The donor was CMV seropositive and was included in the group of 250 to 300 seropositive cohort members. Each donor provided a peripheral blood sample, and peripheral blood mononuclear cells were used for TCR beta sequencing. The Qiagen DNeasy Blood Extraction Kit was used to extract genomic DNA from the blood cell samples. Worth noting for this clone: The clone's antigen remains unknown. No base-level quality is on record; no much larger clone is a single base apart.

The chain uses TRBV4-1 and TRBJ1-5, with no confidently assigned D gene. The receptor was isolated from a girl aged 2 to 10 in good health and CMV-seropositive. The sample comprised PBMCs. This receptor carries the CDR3 CASSQESQEYTVSNQPQHF. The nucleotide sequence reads TGCGCCAGCAGCCAAGAAAGCCAAGAGTATACCGTTAGCAATCAGCCCCAGCATTTT.